A single sample is the source of the 21 T cell receptor beta chains below, sequenced in a study of response to subunit inactivated influenza vaccine. A single record per CDR3 protein comes from TCRdb applying MiXCR to the RT-PCR reads. The table lists a few hundred thousand distinct CDR3 sequences, around 15% of them singletons. The specimen was PBMCs from blood, collected 12 days after vaccination. Receptors were obtained from a man aged 45-60 years who received an inactivated influenza vaccine.

V and J are TRBV30 and TRBJ2-3; 10 nucleotides agree with TRBD2. Losses at the gene ends were 1 base for V and 3 bases for J; bases not matched to a gene: 1. The CDR3 totals 14 residues. Germline CDR1 and CDR2: GTSNPN and SVGIG (reference sequence). The CDR3 protein is CAWSDSGRTDTQYF. CDR3 nucleotides: TGTGCCTGGAGTGATAGCGGGAGGACAGATACGCAGTATTTT.

J is TRBJ2-7 and V is TRBV12-3 or TRBV12-4, with unresolved D. V was pared by 7 bases and J by 6 bases, with 22 bases between. The length of the CDR3 is 15 residues. The CDR3 reads CASTPNTNREREQYF. The CDR3 DNA follows: TGTGCCAGCACCCCTAACACGAATAGAGAGCGCGAGCAGTACTTC.

Only a few counts were recorded for this clonotype. This chain's CDR3 is CSAGNLAGALGIQYF. The CDR3 DNA is TGCAGTGCTGGGAACTTAGCGGGGGCCTTGGGCATTCAGTACTTC. V gene TRBV20-1 combines with J gene TRBJ2-4, with 9 bases that match TRBD2. The V and J ends lost 5 bases and 9 bases, in that order; junction bases with no gene match: 14. The CDR3 runs 15 residues. Germline loops: CDR1 DFQATT, CDR2 SNEGSKA (reference sequence).

In its sample, this clonotype was seen a few times. The chain is built from TRBV20-1 and TRBJ2-7, with TRBD2 identical over 7 bases. CDR3 length: 14 residues. The V segment lost 5 bases and the J segment 3 bases; nucleotides outside the gene matches: 10. Germline CDR1 DFQATT, CDR2 SNEGSKA (reference sequence). As DNA, the CDR3 is TGCAGTGCTCGACGCGGGAGTCCAAACTACGAGCAGTACTTC. Translated: CSARRGSPNYEQYF.

The rearrangement joins TRBV7-2 to TRBJ2-5; TRBD2 aligns across 11 bases. J lost 14 bases, V lost 1 base, and 6 bases had no gene match. The germline V gene has CDR1 SGHTA and CDR2 FQGNSA. The CDR3 totals 13 residues. CDR3 region: CASSLGQGTSGYF. CDR3 DNA: TGTGCCAGCAGCTTAGGACAAGGGACTAGCGGATACTTC.

This chain joins TRBV11-2 and TRBJ1-2, with TRBD1 matching over 7 bases. The J segment lost 0 bases and the V segment lost 1 base, leaving 5 bases of the junction unmatched. Germline CDR1 SGHAT, CDR2 FQNNGV. This CDR3 is built from 16 residues. CDR3 coding DNA: TGTGCCAGCAGCTTAGTCAGGGGGAAAACTAACTATGGCTACACCTTC. Translated, it gives CASSLVRGKTNYGYTF. Supplemented by reference TRBV11-2 and TRBJ1-2, the full variable domain reads EAGVAQSPRYKIIEKRQSVAFWCNPISGHATLYWYQQILGQGPKLLIQFQNNGVVDDSQLPKDRFSAERLKGVDSTLKIQPAKLEDSAVYLCASSLVRGKTNYGYTFGSGTRLTVV.

This clonotype has ten or more counts. The rearrangement joins TRBV20-1 to TRBJ2-2; D possibly matches TRBD1 or TRBD2 (5 bases each). The germline V gene encodes CDR1 DFQATT and CDR2 SNEGSKA (reference sequence). CDR3 length: 13 residues. V lost 6 bases to trimming and J lost 8 bases, with 16 bases between them. CDR3 region: CSAERGRAGELFF. CDR3 nucleotide sequence: TGCAGTGCGGAGAGGGGAAGGGCTGGGGAGCTGTTTTTT.

This clonotype was observed a few times. The genes are TRBV4-2 and TRBJ2-2; the D gene is possibly TRBD1 (5 bases). V shed 2 bases and J shed 7 bases, with 17 bases lying between them. Germline CDR1 and CDR2: LGHNA and YNFKEQ. This CDR3 has 16 amino acids. This CDR3 reads CASSQNPDSKGGELFF. In nucleotides, the CDR3 is TGTGCCAGCAGCCAAAACCCTGACAGCAAAGGCGGGGAGCTGTTTTTT.

The chain couples TRBV30 to TRBJ2-7; 7 nucleotides align to TRBD2. The CDR3 consists of 14 residues. Germline V CDR1 and CDR2: GTSNPN, SVGIG (reference sequence). V shed 3 bases, J shed 3 bases, and the junction held 8 bases outside the gene matches. CDR3 sequence: CAWRPSGGNYEQYF. CDR3 in DNA: TGTGCCTGGAGACCGTCGGGGGGAAACTACGAGCAGTACTTC.

A few counts support this clonotype. J is TRBJ1-5 and V is TRBV7-8; 8 nucleotides agree with TRBD1. Germline CDR1 reads SGHVS; CDR2 reads FQNEAQ. The CDR3 covers 15 residues. Trimming removed 5 bases from V and 7 bases from J; junction bases left unmatched: 10. For the CDR3, the DNA is TGTGCCAGCAGCCTATCGGGACAGGCTGGCCAGCCCCAGCATTTT. It yields the protein CASSLSGQAGQPQHF.

This chain joins TRBV15 and TRBJ2-5; TRBD1 matches 9 bases. Trimming took 1 base from V and 1 from J; bases not matched to a gene: 4. This CDR3 region has 16 residues. Germline V CDR1 and CDR2: LNHNV, YYDKDF (reference sequence). This chain's CDR3 is CATSRATTGGQETQYF. The CDR3 DNA reads TGTGCCACCAGCAGAGCCACGACAGGGGGCCAAGAGACCCAGTACTTC.

This clonotype was seen a handful of times. This chain connects TRBV27 to TRBJ2-5; D remains ambiguous. The CDR3 is made up of 13 amino acids. The germline gives CDR1 MNHEY, CDR2 SMNVEV (reference sequence). Trimming took off 8 bases at V and 5 bases at J, with 15 bases between the two ends. For the CDR3, the DNA is TGTGCCAGCCGAGCCCCCCCCGGGGAGACCCAGTACTTC. Translation: CASRAPPGETQYF.

This chain joins TRBV29-1 and TRBJ2-2; 9 positions agree with TRBD2. After removal of 7 bases from V and 5 bases from J, the junction contained 11 bases not matched to a gene. In germline, CDR1 is SQVTM, CDR2 ANQGSEA. The CDR3 totals 15 residues. The CDR3 reads CSARGGLAPTGELFF. In nucleotides, the CDR3 is TGCAGCGCCAGGGGGGGACTAGCACCGACCGGGGAGCTGTTTTTT.

This clonotype was recorded a few times. This sequence joins TRBV5-5 and TRBJ1-2; D unclear. The CDR3 length is 13 residues. V lost 0 bases and J lost 5, with 8 bases in between. The germline CDR1 and CDR2 sequences are SGHKS and YYEKEE (reference sequence). This chain's CDR3 is CASSLAEVYGYTF. The CDR3 nucleotides are TGTGCCAGCAGCTTGGCCGAGGTTTATGGCTACACCTTC.

The chain uses TRBV2 and TRBJ2-7; D is uncertain. Trimming shortened V by 6 bases and J by 6 bases, and 9 bases separated the two germline ends. The germline V gene encodes CDR1 SNHLY and CDR2 FYNNEI. CDR3 length: 11 amino acids. The CDR3 DNA reads as TGTGCCAGCAGGACTTATGGCGAGCAGTACTTC. Encoded protein: CASRTYGEQYF.

In its sample, this clonotype was seen a few times. The CDR3 protein is CASSFSGFYEQYF. In nucleotides, the CDR3 is TGTGCCAGCAGTTTTTCCGGGTTCTACGAGCAGTACTTC. The chain uses TRBV12-3 or TRBV12-4 and TRBJ2-7, with D hard to call. The CDR3 runs 13 residues. The germline V and J ends were trimmed by 3 bases and 3 bases, with 9 bases remaining between them.

This clonotype was seen a handful of times. The J gene is TRBJ2-1, the V gene TRBV7-2, with 8 bases fitting TRBD2. Germline lookup yields CDR1 SGHTA and CDR2 FQGNSA. V dropped 5 bases and J dropped 3; count of bases not matched to a gene: 12. The CDR3 extends over 17 amino acids. This CDR3 reads CASSPGEGREVYNEQFF. The CDR3 DNA reads TGTGCCAGCAGCCCCGGAGAAGGGCGGGAGGTCTACAATGAGCAGTTCTTC.

The CDR3 reads CASSSIGFLGGDSFRAFF. CDR3 DNA: TGTGCCAGCAGTTCCATTGGGTTCTTGGGGGGGGATAGCTTCAGGGCTTTCTTT. V and J are TRBV27 and TRBJ1-1; TRBD1 is a possible D gene (5 bases). Germline V gene sequence: CDR1 MNHEY, CDR2 SMNVEV (reference sequence). Trimming removed 4 bases from V and 11 bases from J, with 32 bases in between. This CDR3 comprises 18 residues.

This clonotype appeared a few times. The chain is built from TRBV2 and TRBJ2-5; the D call may be TRBD1 or TRBD2 (5 bases each). Between the trimmed V and J ends, which lost 10 bases and 1 base, there was a span of 10 bases. The CDR3 loop spans 12 amino acids. Per germline, CDR1 SNHLY and CDR2 FYNNEI. The CDR3 sequence: CAIGTFQETQYF. The CDR3 DNA is TGTGCCATCGGGACGTTCCAAGAGACCCAGTACTTC.

This clonotype was counted ten times or more. The CDR3 reads CASSQVGNADTQYF. DNA for the CDR3: TGCGCCAGCAGCCAAGTGGGTAACGCAGATACGCAGTATTTT. The gene calls are TRBV4-1 and TRBJ2-3, with D hard to call. V was clipped by 1 base and J by 4 bases, with 9 bases between them. The CDR3 loop spans 14 amino acids. Germline CDR1 is MGHRA and CDR2 is YSYEKL.

The genes are TRBV20-1 and TRBJ2-5; tentative D call: TRBD2 (6 bases). The V end lost 2 bases, the J end lost 5 bases, and 12 bases lay between the germline ends. The CDR3 has 13 residues. Germline-derived CDR1 and CDR2 are DFQATT and SNEGSKA (reference sequence). The CDR3 nucleotides are TGCAGTGCTAGATCCACTAGCCTGGAGACCCAGTACTTC. Its protein is CSARSTSLETQYF.